These 20 T cell receptor beta chains originate from one sample sequenced in a study of blood T cells in healthy people across ages. A second PCR of 7 to 11 cycles used a sample-barcoded 5' primer and a J-beta primer mix. Via MiXCR, TCRdb re-called the 5' RACE reads, giving one row per CDR3 protein. The repertoire holds under 950,000 distinct CDR3 sequences, with approximately 21% as singletons. The specimen was blood. Receptors originate from a man in his 70s in good health.

Comments on this clonotype: A much larger clone lies a single base off, so this may be a read error. The chain has TRBV11-2 and TRBJ1-1; D not resolved. CDR1 is SGHAT, CDR2 FQNNGV, per germline. CDR3 size: 14 residues. In DNA, the CDR3 is TGTGCCAGCAGCTTAGTGGACCAGAACGCTGAAGCTTTCTTT. Translation gives CASSLVDQNAEAFF.

The chain links TRBV18 to TRBJ2-2; 8 bases fit TRBD1. The ends lost 5 bases at V and 4 bases at J; junction bases unmatched: 9. The germline gives CDR1 KGHSH, CDR2 LQKENI. This CDR3 contains 16 residues. CDR3 residues: CASSITGQGSTGELFF. Here the CDR3 DNA reads TGTGCCAGCTCAATAACCGGACAGGGATCCACCGGGGAGCTGTTTTTT.

In this sample, this clonotype turned up many times. The V call is TRBV9, the J call TRBJ1-4; D is possibly TRBD1 (5 bases). The V end lost 2 bases, the J end lost 3 bases, and 8 bases lay between the germline ends. The CDR3 length is 14 residues. From germline, CDR1 is SGDLS and CDR2 YYNGEE. In nucleotides, the CDR3 is TGTGCCAGCAGCGTGGGCAGGGCTAATGAAAAACTGTTTTTT. It yields the protein CASSVGRANEKLFF.

In this sample, this clonotype turned up a few times. This chain links TRBV4-1 with TRBJ2-1, with 11 bases lining up with TRBD2. V gave up 4 bases and J gave up 3 bases; unmatched junction bases: 8. The CDR3 extends over 17 amino acids. Germline loops: CDR1 MGHRA, CDR2 YSYEKL. CDR3 nucleotides: TGCGCCAGCAGCCTCATCCTCCTAGCGGGAGGCTACAATGAGCAGTTCTTC. Its protein product is CASSLILLAGGYNEQFF.

The sample holds a few counts of this clonotype. J is TRBJ1-2 and V is TRBV5-1; 9 bases line up with TRBD1. CDR3 length equals 17 residues. CDR1 and CDR2 from the germline V gene are SGHRS and YFSETQ. The V gene end was trimmed by 6 bases and the J gene end by 3 bases; junction bases not matched to a gene: 15. The CDR3 is CASTLAPTRDRDYGYTF. In nucleotides, the CDR3 is TGCGCCAGCACACTCGCGCCTACCCGGGACAGGGACTATGGCTACACCTTC.

The chain uses TRBV6-6 and TRBJ2-4; the D gene is possibly TRBD2 (5 bases). The CDR3 totals 15 residues. Trimming removed 2 bases at V and 1 base at J, with 9 bases between. CDR1 and CDR2 from the germline V gene are MNHNY and SVGAGI (reference sequence). In DNA, the CDR3 is TGTGCCAGCAGTTACGACCAGCGGGCCAAAAACATTCAGTACTTC. As protein: CASSYDQRAKNIQYF.

The CDR3 region has the DNA TGTGCCAGCAGTCCCGAAGGTCCCACTGAAGCTTTCTTT. It is translated as CASSPEGPTEAFF. This chain links TRBV12-3 or TRBV12-4 with TRBJ1-1; D unclear. The germline V and J ends were trimmed by 5 bases and 4 bases, with 11 bases remaining between them. This CDR3 has 13 residues.

In its sample, this clonotype was seen a few times. The V gene is TRBV29-1, the J gene TRBJ2-7, with D possibly called TRBD1 or TRBD2 (5 bases each). V lost 3 bases and J 2 bases, leaving 8 bases between the germline ends. The CDR3 covers 12 residues. The germline CDR1 and CDR2 sequences are SQVTM and ANQGSEA. DNA of the CDR3: TGCAGCGTTGATCGGGGACCCTACGAGCAGTACTTC. It yields the protein CSVDRGPYEQYF.

The chain links TRBV13 to TRBJ2-1, with a weak D call TRBD2 (6 bases). The CDR3 is 16 residues long. Trimming cost V 6 bases and J 2 bases, with 17 bases left between them. Germline loops: CDR1 PRHDT, CDR2 FYEKMQ (reference sequence). The chain's CDR3 is CASRRDPGATYNEQFF. For the CDR3, the DNA is TGTGCCAGCAGGCGGGATCCAGGAGCGACCTACAATGAGCAGTTCTTC.

DNA for the CDR3: TGTGCCAGCAGTGTACAGGGAACCCAGCATTTT. It encodes CASSVQGTQHF. V usage is TRBV2 and J usage is TRBJ1-5; D is possibly TRBD1 (6 bases). This CDR3 spans 11 amino acids. The V end lost 4 bases, the J end lost 11 bases, and 9 bases lay between the germline ends. The germline V gene encodes CDR1 SNHLY and CDR2 FYNNEI.

The V and J genes are TRBV7-7 and TRBJ2-1; no clear D gene. The V end was cut by 2 bases, the J end by 10 bases, with 12 bases between. Germline V gene data show CDR1 as SSHAT and CDR2 as FNYEAQ (reference sequence). The CDR3 runs 13 residues. The CDR3 DNA reads TGTGCCAGCAGCTTACTCGGCGGCCCAGAGCAGTTCTTC. This gives the protein CASSLLGGPEQFF.

CDR3 loop: CASSRDSLNTQYF. Written as DNA, the CDR3 is TGTGCCAGCAGTCGGGACAGCTTAAATACGCAGTATTTT. The genes are TRBV6-4 and TRBJ2-3, with TRBD1 matching 7 bases. Germline trimming cut 5 bases from V and 7 bases from J; bases unmatched to any gene: 6. Germline CDR1 and CDR2: MRHNA and SNTAGT. This CDR3 contains 13 residues.

A word on this clonotype: Just one base apart from a much larger clone, this may be a read error. The chain combines TRBV20-1 with TRBJ1-2, with D hard to call. This CDR3 is 13 amino acids long. Germline V CDR1 and CDR2: DFQATT, SNEGSKA (reference sequence). Trimming stripped 4 bases from V and 5 bases from J, with 14 bases between. CDR3 DNA sequence: TGCAGTGCTATCGCAGCAACTATGTATGGCTACACCTTC. This encodes CSAIAATMYGYTF.

This clonotype has just a few counts. The V call is TRBV29-1, the J call TRBJ2-6; 11 bases fit TRBD1. J gave up 3 bases and V 5 bases, and 6 bases lay outside the gene matches. The CDR3 sequence is 16 residues long. The germline V gene has CDR1 SQVTM and CDR2 ANQGSEA. CDR3 residues: CSVYRTGGSGANVLTF. The CDR3 bases are TGCAGCGTTTATAGGACAGGGGGCAGTGGGGCCAACGTCCTGACTTTC.

V gene TRBV11-2 combines with J gene TRBJ2-5; maybe TRBD2 (5 bases). Germline assignment: CDR1 SGHAT and CDR2 FQNNGV. This CDR3 is built from 13 residues. Trimming shortened V by 5 bases and J by 7 bases, and 14 bases separated the two germline ends. The CDR3 nucleotides are TGTGCCAGCAGCCAGGAACTAGATGGGACCCAGTACTTC. Translated: CASSQELDGTQYF.

This clonotype occurred a few times. The chain couples TRBV7-2 to TRBJ1-6, with D possibly TRBD1 on 5 matching bases. CDR3 length: 14 amino acids. The germline gives CDR1 SGHTA, CDR2 FQGNSA. Trimming took 5 bases from V and 5 from J, leaving 10 bases between them. CDR3 sequence (DNA): TGTGCCAGCAGCGTAACAGGTGATAATTCACCCCTCCACTTT. Translated, it gives CASSVTGDNSPLHF.

The chain recombines TRBV10-3 with TRBJ1-2; possibly TRBD1 for D (6 bases). CDR3 length: 13 residues. From germline, CDR1 is ENHRY and CDR2 SYGVKD. V gave up 10 bases and J gave up 8 bases, with 20 bases separating them. The CDR3 reads CATKRDPGVGYTF. DNA for the CDR3: TGTGCCACCAAACGGGACCCAGGGGTCGGCTACACCTTC.

This clonotype has only a few counts. V usage is TRBV29-1 and J usage is TRBJ2-2; 10 nucleotides match TRBD2. CDR1 and CDR2 (germline): SQVTM, ANQGSEA. Germline trimming cut 3 bases from V and 3 bases from J; bases unmatched to any gene: 13. This CDR3 comprises 18 residues. The CDR3 loop is CSVECLAGVVEDTGELFF. The CDR3 DNA reads TGCAGCGTTGAGTGTCTAGCGGGAGTCGTGGAGGACACCGGGGAGCTGTTTTTT.

The rearrangement uses TRBV7-9 and TRBJ2-3; 14 nucleotides align to TRBD2. The CDR3 contains 17 residues. Germline V gene lookup returns CDR1 SEHNR and CDR2 FQNEAQ (reference sequence). The trim removed 4 bases at V and 2 bases at J, leaving 5 bases unmatched. The CDR3 DNA reads as TGTGCCAGCAGCTCGGGACTAGCGGGAGTCCCCACAGATACGCAGTATTTT. Translation: CASSSGLAGVPTDTQYF.

This clonotype was seen ten or more times. The chain recombines TRBV20-1 with TRBJ2-1; 9 bases are shared with TRBD1. The germline CDR1 and CDR2 sequences are DFQATT and SNEGSKA (reference sequence). The CDR3 length is 14 residues. V was pared by 3 bases and J by 8 bases, with 8 bases of the junction left unmatched. CDR3 loop: CSASTGGLVYEQFF. CDR3 DNA sequence: TGCAGTGCTAGTACAGGGGGCTTAGTCTATGAGCAGTTCTTC.